A selection of T cell receptor beta chains follows, all from one sample in a study of read filtering for tumor transcriptome and immune sequencing. TCRdb fed the reads into MiXCR, producing one record per CDR3 protein. The sample records tens of thousands of distinct CDR3 sequences, around 13% being singletons. The sequenced sample was a population of CD138-negative cells sorted from bone marrow. The receptors derive from a donor aged 40 or over with multiple myeloma. Each CDR3 is given with its conserved first and last residue. The order of the fields is D gene, V gene, J gene, clone size, CDR3 protein, CDR3 DNA. D genes are given only for firm matches. A row's size may be missing; if present it is once, few, many or a size class.

TRBD1	TRBV5-1	TRBJ2-7	many	CASSSGTGYPYEQYF	TGCGCCAGCAGCTCGGGGACAGGCTACCCCTACGAGCAGTACTTC
NA	TRBV30	TRBJ1-1	NA	CAWSVRFQDTEAFF	TGTGCCTGGAGCGTCAGGTTTCAGGACACTGAAGCTTTCTTT
NA	TRBV24-1	TRBJ2-1	few	CATSEHGSANEQFF	TGTGCCACCAGTGAGCATGGCAGCGCCAATGAGCAGTTCTTC
NA	TRBV29-1	TRBJ1-5	many	CSVGISGAEQPQHF	TGCAGCGTTGGAATTTCCGGGGCTGAGCAGCCCCAGCATTTT
NA	TRBV20-1	TRBJ2-1	many	CSASGRWNEQFF	TGCAGTGCTAGCGGTCGGTGGAATGAGCAGTTCTTT
NA	TRBV29-1	TRBJ2-1	many	CSGERGVDEQFF	TGCAGCGGTGAACGAGGGGTCGATGAGCAGTTCTTC
NA	TRBV29-1	TRBJ2-5	many	CSVDGLNQETQYF	TGCAGCGTTGACGGGCTCAACCAAGAGACCCAGTACTTC
TRBD1	TRBV15	TRBJ2-2	few	CATSRVPGQGDTGELFF	TGTGCCACCAGCAGAGTCCCGGGACAGGGTGACACCGGGGAGCTGTTTTTT
TRBD2	TRBV20-1	TRBJ2-1	many	CSATRYGELADNEQFF	TGCAGTGCCACGCGGTATGGGGAACTAGCGGACAATGAGCAGTTCTTC
TRBD1	TRBV9	TRBJ1-1	many	CASSSRQGRLSTEAFF	TGTGCCAGCAGCTCGAGACAGGGGAGGTTGAGCACTGAAGCTTTCTTT
NA	TRBV12-3/TRBV12-4	TRBJ1-1	many	CASSLMEGTEAFF	TGTGCCAGCAGTTTAATGGAGGGCACTGAAGCTTTCTTT
TRBD2	TRBV20-1	TRBJ2-7	many	CSAVEGLGAGYEQYF	TGCAGTGCCGTAGAGGGACTAGGAGCAGGTTACGAGCAGTACTTC
NA	TRBV12-3/TRBV12-4	TRBJ2-2	many	CASSLLGSWSTGELFF	TGTGCCAGCAGTTTGTTAGGTAGCTGGAGCACCGGGGAGCTGTTTTTT
TRBD1	TRBV29-1	TRBJ2-7	many	CSARQGFYEQYF	TGCAGCGCCAGACAGGGTTTCTACGAGCAGTACTTC
NA	TRBV28	TRBJ2-4	many	CASSLARGKNIQYF	TGTGCCAGCAGTTTAGCCAGGGGAAAAAACATTCAGTACTTC
NA	TRBV5-1	TRBJ2-7	many	CASSLRTGSSYEQYF	TGCGCCAGCAGCCTACGGACGGGAAGCTCCTACGAGCAGTACTTC
NA	TRBV28	TRBJ2-7	many	CASTTESYEQYF	TGTGCCAGCACGACAGAATCCTACGAGCAGTACTTC
TRBD1	TRBV7-3	TRBJ2-2	many	CASSFMALGTGGRTGELFF	TGTGCCAGCAGCTTTATGGCCCTCGGGACAGGGGGCCGGACCGGGGAGCTGTTTTTT
TRBD2	TRBV20-1	TRBJ2-7	many	CSARDLPGLAGNEQYF	TGCAGTGCTAGAGATCTTCCTGGACTAGCGGGAAATGAGCAGTACTTC
NA	TRBV7-2	TRBJ2-5	many	CASRQGGQETQYF	TGTGCCAGCAGACAGGGTGGGCAAGAGACCCAGTACTTC
NA	TRBV6-5	TRBJ2-1	NA	CASSSNTRYNEQFF	TGTGCCAGCAGTTCGAATACTAGGTACAATGAGCAGTTCTTC
NA	TRBV18	TRBJ1-2	many	CASSPAQGGNIAGYTF	TGTGCCAGCTCACCAGCCCAAGGGGGGAATATCGCCGGTTACACCTTC
NA	TRBV29-1	TRBJ2-3	many	CSGTRSTDTQYF	TGCAGCGGTACCAGAAGCACAGATACGCAGTATTTT
NA	TRBV5-1	TRBJ1-2	many	CASRTHLRQTLNYGYTF	TGCGCCAGCCGAACTCACTTGCGACAGACCCTAAACTATGGCTACACCTTC
NA	TRBV29-1	TRBJ2-7	NA	CSVVNVRKEQYF	TGCAGCGTTGTGAATGTGAGGAAGGAGCAGTACTTC
NA	TRBV5-8	TRBJ1-1	many	CASSLGRGTEAFF	TGTGCCAGCAGCTTGGGCAGGGGCACTGAAGCTTTCTTT
NA	TRBV11-3	TRBJ2-2	NA	CASSPDGGGGTGELFF	TGTGCCAGCAGCCCGGACGGCGGAGGAGGCACCGGGGAGCTGTTTTTT
NA	TRBV11-3	TRBJ2-5	many	CASSPGGQKETQYF	TGTGCCAGCAGCCCAGGTGGACAGAAAGAGACCCAGTACTTC
NA	TRBV29-1	TRBJ1-1	many	CSVSGGAFF	TGCAGCGTCTCAGGAGGGGCTTTCTTT
NA	TRBV12-3/TRBV12-4	TRBJ2-3	few	CASSLGSGDTQYF	TGTGCCAGCAGTTTGGGATCTGGGGATACGCAGTATTTT
NA	TRBV5-1	TRBJ1-2	NA	CASSLGERGPYGYTF	TGCGCCAGCAGCTTGGGCGAGAGGGGCCCCTATGGCTACACCTTC
TRBD2	TRBV6-2/TRBV6-3	TRBJ2-3	many	CASSSGTSGRPDTQYF	TGTGCCAGCAGTTCCGGGACTAGCGGGAGGCCAGATACGCAGTATTTT
NA	TRBV2	TRBJ2-6	few	CASSVYRAGANVLIF	TGTGCCAGCAGTGTCTACAGGGCTGGGGCCAACGTCCTGATTTTC
NA	TRBV5-1	TRBJ2-7	many	CASSLVTGVRNEQYF	TGCGCCAGCAGCTTGGTCACGGGAGTGCGCAACGAGCAGTACTTC
NA	TRBV29-1	TRBJ2-7	NA	CSVHLGAYEQYF	TGCAGCGTGCACCTGGGGGCCTACGAGCAGTACTTC
NA	TRBV20-1	TRBJ2-5	many	CSGSHSRETQYF	TGCAGTGGCAGCCATTCGAGAGAGACCCAGTACTTC
NA	TRBV20-1	TRBJ1-2	many	CSAREGERGYGYTF	TGCAGTGCTAGAGAAGGGGAAAGGGGATATGGCTACACCTTC
NA	TRBV7-3	TRBJ1-6	NA	CASSRPPGRSTWGSPLHF	TGTGCCAGCAGCCGACCCCCCGGCAGATCTACTTGGGGATCACCCCTCCACTTT
TRBD1	TRBV27	TRBJ2-1	few	CASSPGQANEQFF	TGTGCCAGCAGTCCAGGACAGGCCAATGAGCAGTTCTTC
TRBD1	TRBV12-3/TRBV12-4	TRBJ2-1	many	CASSLSGQGNIGQFF	TGTGCCAGCAGTTTGTCAGGACAGGGTAATATCGGGCAGTTCTTC
NA	TRBV7-3	TRBJ1-1	few	CASSLMAGNTEAFF	TGTGCCAGCAGCTTAATGGCGGGGAACACTGAAGCTTTCTTT
NA	TRBV7-9	TRBJ1-1	many	CASSLGDRVPRAFF	TGTGCCAGCAGCTTAGGGGACCGGGTGCCTAGGGCTTTCTTT
TRBD2	TRBV5-1	TRBJ2-1	many	CASRSTSGNEQFF	TGCGCCAGCAGATCAACTAGCGGCAATGAGCAGTTCTTC